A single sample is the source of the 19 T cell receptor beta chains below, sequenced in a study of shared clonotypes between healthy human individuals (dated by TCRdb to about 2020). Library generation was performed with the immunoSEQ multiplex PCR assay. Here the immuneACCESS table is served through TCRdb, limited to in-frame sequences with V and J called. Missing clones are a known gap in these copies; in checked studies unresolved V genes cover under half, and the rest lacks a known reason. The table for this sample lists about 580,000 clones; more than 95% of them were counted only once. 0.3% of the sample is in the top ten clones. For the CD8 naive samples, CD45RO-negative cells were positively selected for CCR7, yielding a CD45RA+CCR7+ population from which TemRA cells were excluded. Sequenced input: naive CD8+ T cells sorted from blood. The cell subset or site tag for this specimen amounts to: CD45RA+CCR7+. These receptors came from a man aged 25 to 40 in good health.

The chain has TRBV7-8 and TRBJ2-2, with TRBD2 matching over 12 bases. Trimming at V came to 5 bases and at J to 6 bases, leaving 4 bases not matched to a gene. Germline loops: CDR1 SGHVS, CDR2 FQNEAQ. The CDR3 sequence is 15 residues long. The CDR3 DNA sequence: TGTGCCAGCAGCCTGACTAGCGGGAGTTCCGGGGAGCTGTTTTTT. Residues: CASSLTSGSSGELFF.

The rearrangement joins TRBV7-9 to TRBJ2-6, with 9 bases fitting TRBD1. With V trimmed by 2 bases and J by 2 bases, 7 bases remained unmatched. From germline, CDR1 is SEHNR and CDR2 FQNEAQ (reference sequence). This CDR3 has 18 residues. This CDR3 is CASSLRGQGGTGANVLTF. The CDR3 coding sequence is TGTGCCAGCAGCTTAAGGGGACAGGGTGGAACTGGGGCCAACGTCCTGACTTTC.

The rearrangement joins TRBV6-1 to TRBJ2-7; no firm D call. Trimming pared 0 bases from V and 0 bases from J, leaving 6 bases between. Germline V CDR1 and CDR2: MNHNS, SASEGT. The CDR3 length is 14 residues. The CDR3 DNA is TGTGCCAGCAGTGAAGCTTGGCGCTCCTACGAGCAGTACTTC. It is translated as CASSEAWRSYEQYF.

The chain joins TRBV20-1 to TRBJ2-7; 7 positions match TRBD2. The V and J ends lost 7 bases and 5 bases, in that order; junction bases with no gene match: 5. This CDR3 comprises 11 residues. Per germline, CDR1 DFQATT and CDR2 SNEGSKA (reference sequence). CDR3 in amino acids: CSVQAGNEQYF. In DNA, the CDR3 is TGCAGTGTTCAAGCGGGAAACGAGCAGTACTTC.

The CDR3 region has the DNA TGTGCCAGCGGGACATTGACCTACGAGCAGTACTTC. Translated: CASGTLTYEQYF. This chain joins TRBV6-1 and TRBJ2-7; TRBD1 might be the D (6 bases). V was clipped by 8 bases and J by 2 bases, with 10 bases between them. The CDR3 spans 12 residues. The germline V gene encodes CDR1 MNHNS and CDR2 SASEGT.

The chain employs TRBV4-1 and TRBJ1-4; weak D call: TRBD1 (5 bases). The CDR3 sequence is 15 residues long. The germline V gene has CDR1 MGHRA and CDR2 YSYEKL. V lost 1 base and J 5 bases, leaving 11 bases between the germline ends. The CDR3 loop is CASSQVGAGNEKLFF. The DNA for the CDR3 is TGCGCCAGCAGCCAAGTTGGGGCCGGCAATGAAAAACTGTTTTTT.

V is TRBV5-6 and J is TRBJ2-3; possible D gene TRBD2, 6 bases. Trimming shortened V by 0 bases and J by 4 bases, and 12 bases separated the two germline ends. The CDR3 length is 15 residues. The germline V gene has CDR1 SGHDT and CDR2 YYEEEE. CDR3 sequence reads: CASSLGARGADTQYF. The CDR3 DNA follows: TGTGCCAGCAGCTTGGGGGCGCGGGGCGCAGATACGCAGTATTTT.

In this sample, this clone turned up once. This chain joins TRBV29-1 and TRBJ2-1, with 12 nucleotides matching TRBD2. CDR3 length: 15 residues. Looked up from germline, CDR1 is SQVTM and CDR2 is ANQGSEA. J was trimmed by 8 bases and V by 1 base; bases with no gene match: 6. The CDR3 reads CSVEATSGSVDEQFF. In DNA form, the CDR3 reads TGCAGCGTTGAAGCGACTAGCGGGAGTGTGGATGAGCAGTTCTTC.

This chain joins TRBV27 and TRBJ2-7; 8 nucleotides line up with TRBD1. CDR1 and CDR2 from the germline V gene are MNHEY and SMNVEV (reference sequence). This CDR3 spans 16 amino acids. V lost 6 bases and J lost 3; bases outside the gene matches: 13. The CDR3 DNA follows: TGTGCCAGCAGAAGACCTACCGGACAGGGTAGCTACGAGCAGTACTTC. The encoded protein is CASRRPTGQGSYEQYF.

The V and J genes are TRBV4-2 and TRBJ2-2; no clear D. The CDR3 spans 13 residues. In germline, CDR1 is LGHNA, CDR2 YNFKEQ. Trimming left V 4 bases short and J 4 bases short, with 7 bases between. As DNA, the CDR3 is TGTGCCAGCAGCCCCGGCGGCACCGGGGAGCTGTTTTTT. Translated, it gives CASSPGGTGELFF.

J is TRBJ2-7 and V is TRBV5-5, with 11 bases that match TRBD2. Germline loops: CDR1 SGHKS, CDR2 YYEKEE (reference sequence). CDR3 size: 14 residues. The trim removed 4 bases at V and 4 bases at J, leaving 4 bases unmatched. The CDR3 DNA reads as TGTGCCAGCAGCCCGACTAGCGGGACGTACGAGCAGTACTTC. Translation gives CASSPTSGTYEQYF.

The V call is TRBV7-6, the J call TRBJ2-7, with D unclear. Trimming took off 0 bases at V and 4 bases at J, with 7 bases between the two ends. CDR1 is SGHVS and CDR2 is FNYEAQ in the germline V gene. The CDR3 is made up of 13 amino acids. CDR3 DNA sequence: TGTGCCAGCAGCTTAGCTATTCGATACGAGCAGTACTTC. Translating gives CASSLAIRYEQYF.

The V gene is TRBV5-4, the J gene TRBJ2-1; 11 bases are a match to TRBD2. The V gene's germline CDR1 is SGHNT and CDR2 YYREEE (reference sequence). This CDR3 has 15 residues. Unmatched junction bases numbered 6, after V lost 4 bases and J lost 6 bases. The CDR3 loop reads CASSQTSGIGNEQFF. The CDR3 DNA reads TGTGCCAGCAGCCAGACTAGCGGGATCGGCAATGAGCAGTTCTTC.

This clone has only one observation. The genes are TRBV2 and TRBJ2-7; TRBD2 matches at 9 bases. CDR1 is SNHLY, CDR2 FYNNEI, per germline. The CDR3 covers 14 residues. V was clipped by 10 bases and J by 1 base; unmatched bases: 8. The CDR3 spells CATPGLAGSYEQYF. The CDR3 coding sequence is TGTGCCACCCCCGGGCTAGCGGGGTCCTACGAGCAGTACTTC.

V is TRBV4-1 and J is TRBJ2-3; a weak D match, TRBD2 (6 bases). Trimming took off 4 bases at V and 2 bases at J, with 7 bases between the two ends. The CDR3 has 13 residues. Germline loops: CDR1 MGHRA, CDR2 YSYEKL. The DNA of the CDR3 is TGCGCCAGCAGCCGGAGGGACACAGATACGCAGTATTTT. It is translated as CASSRRDTDTQYF.

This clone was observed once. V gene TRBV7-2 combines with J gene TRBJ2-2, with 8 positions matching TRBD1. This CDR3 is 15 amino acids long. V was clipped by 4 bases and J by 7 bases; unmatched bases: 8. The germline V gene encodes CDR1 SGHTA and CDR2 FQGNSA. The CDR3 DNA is TGTGCCAGCAGCTCTCGGGCAGGGGGCTACGGGGAGCTGTTTTTT. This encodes CASSSRAGGYGELFF. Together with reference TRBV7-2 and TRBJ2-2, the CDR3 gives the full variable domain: GAGVSQSPSNKVTEKGKDVELRCDPISGHTALYWYRQSLGQGLEFLIYFQGNSAPDKSGLPSDRFSAERTGGSVSTLTIQRTQQEDSAVYLCASSSRAGGYGELFFGEGSRLTVL.

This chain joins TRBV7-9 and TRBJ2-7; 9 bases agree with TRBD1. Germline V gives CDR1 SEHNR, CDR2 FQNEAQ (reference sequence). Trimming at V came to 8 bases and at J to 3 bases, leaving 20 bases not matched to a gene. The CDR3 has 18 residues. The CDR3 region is CASGVAGTGWGLLYEQYF. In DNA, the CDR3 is TGTGCCAGCGGAGTCGCTGGGACAGGGTGGGGACTCCTCTACGAGCAGTACTTC.

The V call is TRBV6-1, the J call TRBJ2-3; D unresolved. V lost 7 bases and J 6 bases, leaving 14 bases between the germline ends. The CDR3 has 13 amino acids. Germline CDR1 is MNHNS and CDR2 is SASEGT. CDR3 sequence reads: CASKQFPGDTQYF. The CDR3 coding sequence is TGTGCCAGCAAACAATTTCCTGGGGATACGCAGTATTTT.

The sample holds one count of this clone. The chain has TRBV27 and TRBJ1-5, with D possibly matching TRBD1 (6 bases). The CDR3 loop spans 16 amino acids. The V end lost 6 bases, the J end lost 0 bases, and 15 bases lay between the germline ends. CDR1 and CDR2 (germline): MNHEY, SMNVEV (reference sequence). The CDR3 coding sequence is TGTGCCAGCAGCAAGACAGGCCCCTATAGCAATCAGCCCCAGCATTTT. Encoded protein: CASSKTGPYSNQPQHF.